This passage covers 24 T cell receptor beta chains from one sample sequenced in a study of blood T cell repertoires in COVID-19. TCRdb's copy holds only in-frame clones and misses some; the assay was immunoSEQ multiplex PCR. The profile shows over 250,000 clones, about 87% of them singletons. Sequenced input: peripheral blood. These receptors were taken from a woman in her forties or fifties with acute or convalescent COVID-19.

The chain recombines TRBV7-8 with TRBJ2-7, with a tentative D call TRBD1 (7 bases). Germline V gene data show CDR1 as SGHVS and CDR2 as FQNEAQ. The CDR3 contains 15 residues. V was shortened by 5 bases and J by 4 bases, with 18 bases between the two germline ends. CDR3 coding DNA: TGTGCCAGCAGCCGGGAGAGGTGGGACAGTTACGAGCAGTACTTC. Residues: CASSRERWDSYEQYF.

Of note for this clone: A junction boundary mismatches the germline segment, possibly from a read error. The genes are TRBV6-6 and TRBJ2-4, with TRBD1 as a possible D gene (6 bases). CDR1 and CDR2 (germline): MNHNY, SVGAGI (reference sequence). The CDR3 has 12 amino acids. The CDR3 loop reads CASGPTRQATGF. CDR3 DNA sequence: TGTGCCAGCGGCCCTACAAGACAGGCCACTGGCTTC.

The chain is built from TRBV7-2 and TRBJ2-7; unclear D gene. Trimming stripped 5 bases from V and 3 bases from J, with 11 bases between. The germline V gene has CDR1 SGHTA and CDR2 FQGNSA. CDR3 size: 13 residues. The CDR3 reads CASSPVRFYEQYF. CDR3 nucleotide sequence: TGTGCCAGCAGCCCTGTGAGATTCTACGAGCAGTACTTC.

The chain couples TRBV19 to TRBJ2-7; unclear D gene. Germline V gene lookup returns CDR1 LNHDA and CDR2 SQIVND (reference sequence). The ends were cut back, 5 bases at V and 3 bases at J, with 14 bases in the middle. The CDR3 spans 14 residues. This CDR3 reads CASSFSGFFYEQYF. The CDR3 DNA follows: TGTGCCAGTAGTTTCTCCGGGTTCTTCTACGAGCAGTACTTC.

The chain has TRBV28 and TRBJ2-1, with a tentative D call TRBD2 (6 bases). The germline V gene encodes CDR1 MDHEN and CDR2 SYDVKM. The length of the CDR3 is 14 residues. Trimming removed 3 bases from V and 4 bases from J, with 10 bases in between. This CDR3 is CASSFGSQYNEQFF. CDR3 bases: TGTGCCAGCAGTTTCGGGAGTCAGTACAATGAGCAGTTCTTC.

The CDR3 coding sequence is TGTGCCAGCAGTTTAGGGGACACAAAAAGCTACGAGCAGTACTTC. Encoded protein: CASSLGDTKSYEQYF. The chain recombines TRBV28 with TRBJ2-7, with TRBD1 as a possible D gene (6 bases). The V gene lost 2 bases and the J gene lost 3 bases, with 14 bases spanning the gap. The CDR3 covers 15 residues. Germline CDR1 and CDR2: MDHEN and SYDVKM.

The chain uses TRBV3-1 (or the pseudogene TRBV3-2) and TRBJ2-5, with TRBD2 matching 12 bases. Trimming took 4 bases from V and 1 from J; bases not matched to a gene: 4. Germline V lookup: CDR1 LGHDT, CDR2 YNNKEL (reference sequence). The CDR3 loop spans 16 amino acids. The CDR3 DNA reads TGTGCCAGCAGCCGGGGGACTAGCGGGTCCCAAGAGACCCAGTACTTC. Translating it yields CASSRGTSGSQETQYF.

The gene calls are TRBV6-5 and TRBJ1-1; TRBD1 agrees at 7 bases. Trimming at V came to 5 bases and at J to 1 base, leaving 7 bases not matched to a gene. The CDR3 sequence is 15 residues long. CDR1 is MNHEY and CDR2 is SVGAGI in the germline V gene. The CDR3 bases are TGTGCCAGCAGTATGGGTGGGACAGCGAACACTGAAGCTTTCTTT. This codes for CASSMGGTANTEAFF.

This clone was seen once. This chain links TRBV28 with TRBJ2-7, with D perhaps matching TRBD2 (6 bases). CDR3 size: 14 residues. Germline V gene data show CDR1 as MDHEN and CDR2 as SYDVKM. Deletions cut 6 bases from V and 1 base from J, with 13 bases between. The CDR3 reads CASRRPGDSYEQYF. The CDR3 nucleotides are TGTGCCAGCAGGCGGCCGGGGGATTCCTACGAGCAGTACTTC. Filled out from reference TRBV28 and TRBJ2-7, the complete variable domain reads DVKVTQSSRYLVKRTGEKVFLECVQDMDHENMFWYRQDPGLGLRLIYFSYDVKMKEKGDIPEGYSVSREKKERFSLILESASTNQTSMYLCASRRPGDSYEQYFGPGTRLTVT.

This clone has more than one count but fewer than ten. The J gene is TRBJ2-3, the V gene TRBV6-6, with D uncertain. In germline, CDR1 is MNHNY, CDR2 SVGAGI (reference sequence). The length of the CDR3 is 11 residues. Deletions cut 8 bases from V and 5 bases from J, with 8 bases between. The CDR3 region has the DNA TGTGCCAGCTTGACTGTAGATACGCAGTATTTT. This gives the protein CASLTVDTQYF.

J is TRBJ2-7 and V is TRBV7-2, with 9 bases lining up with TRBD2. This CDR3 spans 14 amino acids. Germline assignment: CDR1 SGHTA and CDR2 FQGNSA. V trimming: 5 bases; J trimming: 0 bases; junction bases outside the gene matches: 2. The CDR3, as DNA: TGTGCCAGCAGCCAACTAGCGGGCTCCTACGAGCAGTACTTC. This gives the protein CASSQLAGSYEQYF.

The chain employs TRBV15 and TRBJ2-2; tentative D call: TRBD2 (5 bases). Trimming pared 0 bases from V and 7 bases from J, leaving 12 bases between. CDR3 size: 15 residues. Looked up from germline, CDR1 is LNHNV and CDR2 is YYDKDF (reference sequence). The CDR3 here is CATSRDRYGSGELFF. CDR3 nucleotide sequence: TGTGCCACCAGCAGAGATAGATATGGGAGCGGGGAGCTGTTTTTT.

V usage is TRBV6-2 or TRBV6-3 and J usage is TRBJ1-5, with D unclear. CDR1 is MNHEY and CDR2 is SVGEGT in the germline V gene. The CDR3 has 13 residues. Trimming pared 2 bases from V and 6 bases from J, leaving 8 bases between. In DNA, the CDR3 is TGTGCCAGCAGTTACCATCCGGGTCAGCCCCAGCATTTT. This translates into CASSYHPGQPQHF.

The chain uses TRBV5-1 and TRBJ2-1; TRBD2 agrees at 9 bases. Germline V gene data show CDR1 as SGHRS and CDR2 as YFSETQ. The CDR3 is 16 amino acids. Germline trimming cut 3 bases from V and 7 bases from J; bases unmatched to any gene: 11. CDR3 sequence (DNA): TGCGCCAGCAGCTCCCAACCGGGACTAGCTTCAAATGAGCAGTTCTTC. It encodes CASSSQPGLASNEQFF.

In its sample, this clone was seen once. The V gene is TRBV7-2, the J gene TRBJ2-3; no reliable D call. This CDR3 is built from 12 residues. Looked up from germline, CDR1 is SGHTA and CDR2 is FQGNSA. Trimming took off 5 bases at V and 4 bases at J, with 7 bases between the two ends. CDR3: CASSLIPDTQYF. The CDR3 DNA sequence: TGTGCCAGCAGCCTAATACCAGATACGCAGTATTTT. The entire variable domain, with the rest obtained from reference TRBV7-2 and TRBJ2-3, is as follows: GAGVSQSPSNKVTEKGKDVELRCDPISGHTALYWYRQSLGQGLEFLIYFQGNSAPDKSGLPSDRFSAERTGGSVSTLTIQRTQQEDSAVYLCASSLIPDTQYFGPGTRLTVL.

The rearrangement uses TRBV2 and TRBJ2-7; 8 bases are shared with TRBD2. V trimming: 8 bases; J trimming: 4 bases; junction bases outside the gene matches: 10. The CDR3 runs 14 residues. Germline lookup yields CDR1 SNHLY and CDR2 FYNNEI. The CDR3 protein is CASLNGLAVYEQYF. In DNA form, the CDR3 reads TGTGCCAGCCTTAATGGACTAGCTGTATACGAGCAGTACTTC.

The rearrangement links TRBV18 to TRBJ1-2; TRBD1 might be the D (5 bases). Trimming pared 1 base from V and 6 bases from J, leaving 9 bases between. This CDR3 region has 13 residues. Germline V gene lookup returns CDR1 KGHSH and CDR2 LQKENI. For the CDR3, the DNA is TGTGCCAGCTCACCACGGGGGGAGGATGGCTACACCTTC. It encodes CASSPRGEDGYTF.

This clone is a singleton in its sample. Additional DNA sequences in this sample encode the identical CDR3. The CDR3 nucleotides read TGTGCCAGCAGTTCTTCCGCAACTAATGAAAAACTGTTTTTT. Encoded protein: CASSSSATNEKLFF. The V call is TRBV28, the J call TRBJ1-4; D call uncertain. V lost 4 bases and J lost 0, with 6 bases in between. The germline V gene has CDR1 MDHEN and CDR2 SYDVKM. The CDR3 has 14 residues.

The CDR3: CASSFIGGSGTSLLNYGYTF. The CDR3 coding sequence is TGTGCCAGCAGCTTTATAGGAGGCTCCGGGACATCCTTGTTAAACTATGGCTACACCTTC. The chain uses TRBV5-4 and TRBJ1-2, with a possible D match to TRBD1 (6 bases). This CDR3 has 20 amino acids. Germline CDR1 is SGHNT and CDR2 is YYREEE (reference sequence). The V end lost 2 bases, the J end lost 2 bases, and 28 bases lay between the germline ends.

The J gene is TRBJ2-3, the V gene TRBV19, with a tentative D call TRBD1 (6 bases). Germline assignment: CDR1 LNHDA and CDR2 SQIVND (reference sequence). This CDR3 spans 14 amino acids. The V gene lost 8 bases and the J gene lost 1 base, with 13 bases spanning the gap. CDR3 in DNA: TGTGCCAGTCGTGGGGACACGGGCACAGATACGCAGTATTTT. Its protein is CASRGDTGTDTQYF.

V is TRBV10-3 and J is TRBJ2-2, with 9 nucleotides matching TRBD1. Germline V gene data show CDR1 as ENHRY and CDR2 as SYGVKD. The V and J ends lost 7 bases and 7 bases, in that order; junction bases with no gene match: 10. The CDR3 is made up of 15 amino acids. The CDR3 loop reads CAINPDRGFGGELFF. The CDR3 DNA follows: TGTGCCATCAATCCAGACAGGGGGTTTGGCGGGGAGCTGTTTTTT.

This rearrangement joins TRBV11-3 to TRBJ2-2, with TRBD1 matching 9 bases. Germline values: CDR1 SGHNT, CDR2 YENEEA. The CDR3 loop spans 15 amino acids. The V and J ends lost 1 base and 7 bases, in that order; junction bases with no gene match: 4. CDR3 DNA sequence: TGTGCCAGCAGCTTAGTGGGACAGGGAGGCGGGGAGCTGTTTTTT. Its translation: CASSLVGQGGGELFF.

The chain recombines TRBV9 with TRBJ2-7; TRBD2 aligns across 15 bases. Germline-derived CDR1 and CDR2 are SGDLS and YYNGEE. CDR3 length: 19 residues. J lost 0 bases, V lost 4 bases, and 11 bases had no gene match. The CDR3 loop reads CASSSTGTSGRLISYEQYF. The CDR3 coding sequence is TGTGCCAGCAGCTCCACCGGGACTAGCGGGAGGCTCATCTCCTACGAGCAGTACTTC.

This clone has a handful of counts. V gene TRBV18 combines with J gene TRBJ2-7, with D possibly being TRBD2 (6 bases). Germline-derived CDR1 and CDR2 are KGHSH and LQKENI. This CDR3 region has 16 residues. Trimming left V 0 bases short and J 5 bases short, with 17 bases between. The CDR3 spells CASSPPSGGLGDEQYF. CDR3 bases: TGTGCCAGCTCACCACCTTCCGGGGGATTGGGCGACGAGCAGTACTTC.